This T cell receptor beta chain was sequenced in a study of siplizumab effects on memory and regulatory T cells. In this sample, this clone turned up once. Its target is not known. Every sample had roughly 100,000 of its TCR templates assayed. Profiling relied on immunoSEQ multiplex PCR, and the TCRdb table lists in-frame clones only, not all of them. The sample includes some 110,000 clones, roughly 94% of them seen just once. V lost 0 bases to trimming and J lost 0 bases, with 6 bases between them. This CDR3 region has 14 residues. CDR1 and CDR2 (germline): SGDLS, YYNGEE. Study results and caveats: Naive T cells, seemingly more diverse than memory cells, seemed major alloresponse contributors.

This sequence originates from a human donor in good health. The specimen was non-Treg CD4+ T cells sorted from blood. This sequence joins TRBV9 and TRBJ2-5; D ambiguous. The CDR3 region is CASSVDAYQETQYF. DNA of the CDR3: TGTGCCAGCAGCGTAGACGCGTACCAAGAGACCCAGTACTTC. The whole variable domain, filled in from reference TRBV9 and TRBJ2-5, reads DSGVTQTPKHLITATGQRVTLRCSPRSGDLSVYWYQQSLDQGLQFLIQYYNGEERAKGNILERFSAQQFPDLHSELNLSSLELGDSALYFCASSVDAYQETQYFGPGTRLLVL.